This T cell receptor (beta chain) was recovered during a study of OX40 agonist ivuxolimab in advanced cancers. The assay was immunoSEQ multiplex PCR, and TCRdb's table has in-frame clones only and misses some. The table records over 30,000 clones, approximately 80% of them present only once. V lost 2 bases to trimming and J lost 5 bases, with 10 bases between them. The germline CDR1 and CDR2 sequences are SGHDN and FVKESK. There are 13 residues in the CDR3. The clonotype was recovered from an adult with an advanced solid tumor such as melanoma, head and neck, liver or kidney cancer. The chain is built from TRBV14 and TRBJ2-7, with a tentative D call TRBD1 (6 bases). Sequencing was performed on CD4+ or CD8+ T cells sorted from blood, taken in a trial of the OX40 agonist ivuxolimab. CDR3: CASSQQGTNEQYF. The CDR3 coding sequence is TGTGCCAGCAGCCAACAGGGGACCAACGAGCAGTACTTC. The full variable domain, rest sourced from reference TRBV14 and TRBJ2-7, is EAGVTQFPSHSVIEKGQTVTLRCDPISGHDNLYWYRRVMGKEIKFLLHFVKESKQDESGMPNNRFLAERTGGTYSTLKVQPAELEDSGVYFCASSQQGTNEQYFGPGTRLTVT.